The 22 T cell receptor beta chains below all came from one sample that was sequenced in a study of a mutant IDH1 vaccine in newly diagnosed glioma. For these receptors, no antigen is known. Time point described: week 47, end of study. The content of each vaccine dose was 300 ug of mutant IDH1 20-mer peptide, and topical imiquimod accompanied it. Assay used: immunoSEQ multiplex PCR; TCRdb lists only in-frame clones, some missing. Of over 80,000 clones in the sample, over 75% were seen once. The sample here was PBMCs, taken from a glioma patient whose treatment included an IDH1 peptide vaccine. All receptors come from a man aged 35-49 years with glioma.

The J gene is TRBJ1-2, the V gene TRBV28, with D tentatively TRBD1 (6 bases). The germline CDR1 and CDR2 sequences are MDHEN and SYDVKM. V lost 4 bases to trimming and J lost 7 bases, with 16 bases between them. The CDR3 length is 14 residues. The CDR3 DNA is TGTGCCAGCAGTTCCGGACAGTCATTAGCTGGCTACACCTTC. This sequence encodes CASSSGQSLAGYTF.

CDR3 nucleotides: TGTGCCATCAGTGAGATGGCAGGGGGCACAGATACGCAGTATTTT. This codes for CAISEMAGGTDTQYF. The genes are TRBV10-3 and TRBJ2-3; weak D call: TRBD1 (6 bases). V gave up 2 bases and J gave up 1 base, with 10 bases separating them. The CDR3 extends over 15 amino acids. From germline, CDR1 is ENHRY and CDR2 SYGVKD.

The rearrangement links TRBV4-1 to TRBJ2-2; D ambiguous. The germline V gene encodes CDR1 MGHRA and CDR2 YSYEKL. The V end was cut by 1 base, the J end by 5 bases, with 8 bases between. The CDR3 has 14 amino acids. This CDR3 is CASSQVSNTGELFF. The CDR3, as DNA: TGCGCCAGCAGCCAAGTCTCTAATACCGGGGAGCTGTTTTTT.

As for this clone: One end of the junction fails to match germline, which may point to a read error. This rearrangement joins TRBV15 to TRBJ2-5; 8 bases fit TRBD1. There are 16 residues in the CDR3. CDR1 is LNHNV and CDR2 is YYDKDF in the germline V gene (reference sequence). CDR3 DNA: TGTGCCACCAGCAGGGGTTGGACAGGGCTCCCTAATGGAATTGACTTC. The encoded protein is CATSRGWTGLPNGIDF.

The chain joins TRBV28 to TRBJ1-2; D is unresolved. Between the trimmed V and J ends, which lost 5 bases and 4 bases, there was a span of 14 bases. CDR3 length: 14 residues. The germline CDR1 and CDR2 sequences are MDHEN and SYDVKM. The CDR3 DNA follows: TGTGCCAGCAGTATGGGTGCGGGGTTCTATGGCTACACCTTC. Translated, it gives CASSMGAGFYGYTF.

The gene calls are TRBV6-1 and TRBJ1-2, with 7 positions matching TRBD1. CDR1 is MNHNS, CDR2 SASEGT, per germline. The length of the CDR3 is 13 residues. With 2 bases clipped from V and 7 bases from J, the junction kept 4 bases outside the gene matches. This chain's CDR3 is CASSEIWDSGYTF. The CDR3 region has the DNA TGTGCCAGCAGTGAAATATGGGACAGTGGCTACACCTTC.

This clone was found once. This chain uses TRBV14 with TRBJ1-1, with D possibly TRBD1 on 5 matching bases. CDR3 length equals 15 residues. V gave up 4 bases and J gave up 2 bases, with 14 bases separating them. CDR1 and CDR2 (germline): SGHDN, FVKESK. CDR3 DNA: TGTGCCAGCAGCCTACATCAGGGAATAAACACTGAAGCTTTCTTT. Residues: CASSLHQGINTEAFF. The full variable domain, completed using reference TRBV14 and TRBJ1-1, is EAGVTQFPSHSVIEKGQTVTLRCDPISGHDNLYWYRRVMGKEIKFLLHFVKESKQDESGMPNNRFLAERTGGTYSTLKVQPAELEDSGVYFCASSLHQGINTEAFFGQGTRLTVV.

The V and J genes are TRBV5-4 and TRBJ2-5, with D perhaps matching TRBD2 (5 bases). Germline CDR1 and CDR2: SGHNT and YYREEE (reference sequence). The CDR3 consists of 15 residues. The V end was cut by 0 bases, the J end by 3 bases, with 12 bases between. The DNA of the CDR3 is TGTGCCAGCAGCTTGGCCTCGGGGATCGAAGAGACCCAGTACTTC. It yields the protein CASSLASGIEETQYF.

The chain is built from TRBV5-6 and TRBJ2-2; D is uncertain. V gave up 3 bases and J gave up 7 bases, with 4 bases separating them. The germline gives CDR1 SGHDT, CDR2 YYEEEE. The CDR3 sequence is 11 residues long. In DNA, the CDR3 is TGTGCCAGCAGCTCACGCGGGGAGCTGTTTTTT. It specifies CASSSRGELFF.

This chain uses TRBV6-1 with TRBJ2-7; D is possibly TRBD1 or TRBD2 (6 bases each). Germline CDR1 MNHNS, CDR2 SASEGT. V lost 1 base and J 0 bases, leaving 10 bases between the germline ends. The CDR3 totals 15 residues. CDR3 loop: CASSEGWGASYEQYF. The CDR3 DNA follows: TGTGCCAGCAGTGAAGGATGGGGGGCCTCCTACGAGCAGTACTTC.

This clone was detected once. At one end, the junction sequence differs from germline, possibly due to a read error. V is TRBV7-7 and J is TRBJ2-2, with 9 positions matching TRBD1. The CDR3 totals 15 residues. Germline V gene lookup returns CDR1 SSHAT and CDR2 FNYEAQ (reference sequence). The CDR3 DNA reads as TGTGCTAGCAGGGAGGGACAGGGTGCCGCCGGGGAGCTGTTTTTT. Its protein is CASREGQGAAGELFF.

The rearrangement links TRBV25-1 to TRBJ2-7; the D gene is possibly TRBD2 (7 bases). The V and J ends lost 6 bases and 6 bases respectively, with 12 bases between them. Germline CDR1 MGHDK, CDR2 SYGVNS. This CDR3 region has 12 residues. CDR3 sequence reads: CASRGGALEQYF. The CDR3 nucleotides are TGTGCCAGCAGGGGGGGGGCCCTCGAGCAGTACTTC.

The chain combines TRBV5-1 with TRBJ1-4, with a tentative D call TRBD1 (6 bases). V dropped 2 bases and J dropped 6 bases, with 14 bases sitting between them. The germline V gene has CDR1 SGHRS and CDR2 YFSETQ. The CDR3 has 15 amino acids. The CDR3 coding sequence is TGCGCCAGCAGCTTTTCCGGGGGGCGGGATGAAAAACTGTTTTTT. Translated: CASSFSGGRDEKLFF.

Note on this clone: Relative to the germline gene, one junction end is altered; a read error may explain this. V and J are TRBV7-6 and TRBJ1-1; TRBD1 might be the D (6 bases). CDR3 length equals 15 residues. Germline V CDR1 and CDR2: SGHVS, FNYEAQ. The CDR3 region has the DNA TGTGCCAGCGGCTTAGTTGGGAAGGGGGGCACTGAAGCTTTCTTT. Encoded protein: CASGLVGKGGTEAFF.

The chain has TRBV19 and TRBJ1-5, with D unclear. CDR1 LNHDA and CDR2 SQIVND come from the germline V gene (reference sequence). The CDR3 loop spans 14 amino acids. V was cut by 5 bases and J by 2 bases, with 10 bases left in between. Here the CDR3 reads CASSPFQGNQPQHF. Written as DNA, the CDR3 is TGTGCCAGTAGTCCCTTCCAGGGCAATCAGCCCCAGCATTTT.

The V and J genes are TRBV11-2 and TRBJ1-1; 8 bases agree with TRBD1. Unmatched junction bases numbered 8, after V lost 1 base and J lost 7 bases. Germline values: CDR1 SGHAT, CDR2 FQNNGV. This CDR3 is built from 15 residues. CDR3 region: CASSLGPGGKLEAFF. CDR3 in DNA: TGTGCCAGCAGCTTAGGGCCAGGGGGCAAGCTTGAAGCTTTCTTT.

The chain uses TRBV6-5 and TRBJ1-2; D is possibly TRBD1 (6 bases). The V gene's germline CDR1 is MNHEY and CDR2 SVGAGI. The germline V and J ends were trimmed by 7 bases and 4 bases, with 13 bases remaining between them. The CDR3 is 13 amino acids. CDR3 bases: TGTGCCAGCAATATGGGGGCCCGCTATGGCTACACCTTC. Translated: CASNMGARYGYTF.

This chain joins TRBV30 and TRBJ1-3; 8 positions match TRBD1. There are 15 residues in the CDR3. From germline, CDR1 is GTSNPN and CDR2 SVGIG (reference sequence). Unmatched junction bases numbered 3, after V lost 0 bases and J lost 2 bases. The CDR3 here is CAWSVSRGPGNTIYF. The CDR3 nucleotides are TGTGCCTGGAGTGTATCCAGGGGGCCTGGAAACACCATATATTTT.

V and J are TRBV6-1 and TRBJ1-1; 7 positions match TRBD1. The germline V gene has CDR1 MNHNS and CDR2 SASEGT. CDR3 size: 14 residues. The V segment lost 4 bases and the J segment 3 bases; nucleotides outside the gene matches: 5. The CDR3 DNA follows: TGTGCCAGCAGTGGACAGGGTACCGACACTGAAGCTTTCTTT. It translates to CASSGQGTDTEAFF.

This rearrangement joins TRBV14 to TRBJ2-7; either TRBD1 or TRBD2 may fit D (6 bases each). Germline CDR1 and CDR2: SGHDN and FVKESK. This CDR3 has 16 amino acids. V was cut by 4 bases and J by 5 bases, with 21 bases left in between. The CDR3: CASSPGDDRWRDEQYF. The CDR3 DNA sequence: TGTGCCAGCAGCCCCGGAGATGACAGGTGGAGGGACGAGCAGTACTTC.

This rearrangement joins TRBV6-1 to TRBJ2-4; 9 positions agree with TRBD1. V lost 8 bases, J lost 3 bases, and 5 bases stayed unmatched. The V gene's germline CDR1 is MNHNS and CDR2 SASEGT. There are 14 residues in the CDR3. For the CDR3, the DNA is TGTGCCAGCCGGGGACAGGGTTTCAAAAACATTCAGTACTTC. Protein sequence: CASRGQGFKNIQYF.

This clone was seen a handful of times. The J gene is TRBJ1-5, the V gene TRBV27, with D possibly TRBD1 on 6 matching bases. The V and J ends lost 4 bases and 7 bases respectively, with 11 bases between them. The length of the CDR3 is 13 residues. Germline CDR1 is MNHEY and CDR2 is SMNVEV (reference sequence). The CDR3 nucleotides read TGTGCCAGCAGTTGGGGGCTGTGGCAGCCCCAGCATTTT. This encodes CASSWGLWQPQHF.